This TCR beta chain originates from a study of blood T cell repertoires in COVID-19. Looking at the study overall: Collection of acute and convalescent COVID-19 samples took place in the United States, Italy and Spain. T cells, B-cell-depleted T cells, or PBMCs provided the cDNA or gDNA that served as material.

Original processing methods: Amplification of reference gene primers provided the estimated nucleated cell counts. Sequencing used immunoSEQ multiplex PCR; TCRdb keeps in-frame clones, though not all of them. Clone size and the V and J calls come from that table; the DNA yielded D and trimming. Counted here are 26,000 or so clones, 87% occurring once; the ten biggest clones make up 15% to 20%. CDR1 and CDR2 from the germline V gene are SEHNR and FQNEAQ (reference sequence). V trimming: 6 bases; J trimming: 7 bases; junction bases outside the gene matches: 6. This CDR3 is built from 14 residues. This clonotype was obtained from a human donor in a cohort sampled during active COVID-19. The rearrangement links TRBV7-9 to TRBJ1-4; 9 positions agree with TRBD1. The sequenced sample consisted of peripheral blood. The chain's CDR3 is CASSPGQGAEKLFF. Written as DNA, the CDR3 is TGTGCCAGCAGTCCGGGACAGGGTGCTGAAAAACTGTTTTTT.